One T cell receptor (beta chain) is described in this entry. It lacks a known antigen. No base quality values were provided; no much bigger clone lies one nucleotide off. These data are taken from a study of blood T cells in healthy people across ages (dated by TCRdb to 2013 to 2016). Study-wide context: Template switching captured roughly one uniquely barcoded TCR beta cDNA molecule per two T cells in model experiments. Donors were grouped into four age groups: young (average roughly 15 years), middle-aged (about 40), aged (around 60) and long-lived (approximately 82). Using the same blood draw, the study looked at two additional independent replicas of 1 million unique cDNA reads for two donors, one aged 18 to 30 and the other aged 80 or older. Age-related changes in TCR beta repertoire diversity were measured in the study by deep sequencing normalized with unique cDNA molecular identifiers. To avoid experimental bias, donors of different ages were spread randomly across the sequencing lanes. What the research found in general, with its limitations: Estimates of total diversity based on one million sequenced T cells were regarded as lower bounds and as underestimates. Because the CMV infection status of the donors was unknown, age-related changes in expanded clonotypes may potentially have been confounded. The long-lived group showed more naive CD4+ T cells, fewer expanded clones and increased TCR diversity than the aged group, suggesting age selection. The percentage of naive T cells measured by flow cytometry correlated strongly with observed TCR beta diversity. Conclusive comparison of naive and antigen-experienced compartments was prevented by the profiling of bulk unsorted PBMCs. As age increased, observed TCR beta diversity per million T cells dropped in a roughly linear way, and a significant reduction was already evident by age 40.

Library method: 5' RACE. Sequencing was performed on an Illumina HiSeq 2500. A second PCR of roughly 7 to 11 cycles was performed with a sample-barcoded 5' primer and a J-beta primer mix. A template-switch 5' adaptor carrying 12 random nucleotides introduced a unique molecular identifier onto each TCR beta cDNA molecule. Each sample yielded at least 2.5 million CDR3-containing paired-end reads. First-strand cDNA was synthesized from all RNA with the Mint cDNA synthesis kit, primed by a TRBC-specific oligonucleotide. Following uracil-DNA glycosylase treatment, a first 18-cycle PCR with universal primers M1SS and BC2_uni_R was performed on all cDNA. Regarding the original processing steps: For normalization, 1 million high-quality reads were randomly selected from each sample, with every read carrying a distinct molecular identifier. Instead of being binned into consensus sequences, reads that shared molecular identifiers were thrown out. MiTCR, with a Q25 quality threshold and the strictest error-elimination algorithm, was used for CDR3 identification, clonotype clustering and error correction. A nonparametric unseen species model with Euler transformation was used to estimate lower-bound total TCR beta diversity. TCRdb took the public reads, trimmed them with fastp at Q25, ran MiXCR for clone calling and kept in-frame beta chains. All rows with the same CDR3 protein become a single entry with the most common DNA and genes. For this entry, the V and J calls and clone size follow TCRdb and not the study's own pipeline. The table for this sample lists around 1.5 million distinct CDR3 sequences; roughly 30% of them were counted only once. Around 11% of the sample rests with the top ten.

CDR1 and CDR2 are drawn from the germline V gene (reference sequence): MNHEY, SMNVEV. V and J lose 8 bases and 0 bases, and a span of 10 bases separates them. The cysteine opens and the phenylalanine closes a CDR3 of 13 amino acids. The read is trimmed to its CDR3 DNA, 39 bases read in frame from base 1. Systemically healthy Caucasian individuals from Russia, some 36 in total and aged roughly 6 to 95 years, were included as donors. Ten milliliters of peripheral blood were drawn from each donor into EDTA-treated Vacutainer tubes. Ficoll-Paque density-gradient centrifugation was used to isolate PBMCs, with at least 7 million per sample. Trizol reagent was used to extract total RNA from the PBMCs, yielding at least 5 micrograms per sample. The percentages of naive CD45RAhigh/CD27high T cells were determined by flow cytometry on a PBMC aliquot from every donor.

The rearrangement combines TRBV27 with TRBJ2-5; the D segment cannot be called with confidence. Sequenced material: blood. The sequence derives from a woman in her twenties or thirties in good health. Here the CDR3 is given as CASRAIDQETQYF. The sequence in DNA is TGTGCCAGCCGGGCCATTGACCAAGAGACCCAGTACTTC.